This passage covers 3 T cell receptor beta chains from one sample sequenced in a study of OX40 agonist ivuxolimab in advanced cancers. Receptor libraries were prepared by the immunoSEQ multiplex PCR assay. TCRdb obtained this table from immuneACCESS and retained in-frame rearrangements with V and J assigned. These tables miss some clones; where compared with another copy, unresolved V genes account for less than half of the shortfall, and the remainder is unexplained. Present in this sample are around 68,000 clones, around 84% of which were seen just once. The ten largest clonotypes hold 17% of the sample. Sequences were derived from CD4+ or CD8+ T cells sorted from blood, sampled in a trial of the OX40 agonist ivuxolimab. These receptors were collected from an adult with an advanced solid tumor such as melanoma, head and neck, liver or kidney cancer.

This chain connects TRBV29-1 to TRBJ2-1; TRBD1 matches 8 bases. Looked up from germline, CDR1 is SQVTM and CDR2 is ANQGSEA. The CDR3 covers 15 residues. V lost 7 bases, J lost 5 bases, and 13 bases stayed unmatched. The CDR3 sequence is CSAGQGQGGNNEQFF. The CDR3 DNA reads TGCAGCGCCGGACAAGGACAGGGCGGAAACAATGAGCAGTTCTTC.

The CDR3 DNA sequence: TGTGCCATCGAAGGGAACCAGGGAGGTCGGACAGATACGCAGTATTTT. This gives the protein CAIEGNQGGRTDTQYF. The chain couples TRBV10-3 to TRBJ2-3; a possible D gene is TRBD2 (6 bases). The germline gives CDR1 ENHRY, CDR2 SYGVKD. The CDR3 is 16 residues long. Trimming took 8 bases from V and 3 from J, leaving 21 bases between them.

The chain carries TRBV5-5 and TRBJ2-2; D ambiguous. Germline V gene sequence: CDR1 SGHKS, CDR2 YYEKEE (reference sequence). V dropped 0 bases and J dropped 4 bases, with 10 bases sitting between them. This CDR3 has 15 amino acids. The CDR3 reads CASSLAVRGTGELFF. The CDR3 DNA follows: TGTGCCAGCAGCTTGGCCGTCAGAGGCACCGGGGAGCTGTTTTTT.